This entry features one T cell receptor (beta chain) sequence. No cognate antigen has been identified for it. Per-base qualities were not stored, and no clone one base away is much larger. This record belongs to a study of yellow fever vaccine responses in identical twins (dated by TCRdb to the late 2010s). Looking at the study overall: The study precisely tracked vaccine-responding T cell clones in identical twins. Study-level results and caveats: The T cell response to vaccination in identical twins was reported by the authors to appear partly convergent and partly personalized.

The CDR3 covers 14 residues, taking in both the cysteine and the phenylalanine. The read is trimmed to its CDR3 DNA, 42 bases read in frame from base 1. The germline V gene (reference sequence) gives CDR1 as LGHDT and CDR2 as YNNKEL. The germline ends are 9 bases apart after V is trimmed by 4 bases and J by 2 bases. Library creation used RT-PCR. The listed sequencing device is Illumina HiSeq 2500. Clones were called with MiXCR by TCRdb after fastp trimmed the public reads at Q25, and only in-frame beta chains were retained. Each record represents a unique CDR3 protein, reported with the most common genes and DNA among its rows. This sample has around 17,000 distinct CDR3 sequences in its table, and roughly 80% of those were observed once. The ten top clones hold about 1.8% of the sample.

The TCR sequence derives from a woman under 30 who received the yellow fever vaccine. Donor details come from another sample of the same person, matched by shared clones. Sequenced material: T cells from blood (PBMCs), unsorted or a sorted subset (not recorded which), taken before or after yellow fever vaccination (not recorded which). The chain uses TRBV3-1 and TRBJ1-5; the D gene cannot be named for sure. The CDR3 has the sequence CASSLGGRNQPQHF. The sequence in DNA is TGTGCCAGCAGCCTCGGTGGGCGCAATCAGCCCCAGCATTTT.